A selection of T cell receptor beta chains follows, all from one sample in a study of shared clonotypes between healthy human individuals. Sequencing used immunoSEQ multiplex PCR; TCRdb keeps in-frame clones, though not all of them. The sample lists roughly 2 million clones; approximately 96% were seen once. Material: naive CD4+ T cells sorted from blood. Every receptor here comes from a man aged 18 to 30 in good health. The CDR3 runs from the conserved cysteine through the conserved F or W. Each record gives: V gene, D gene, clone size, J gene, CDR3 DNA, CDR3 protein. D genes are given only for firm matches. Not every row has a clone size; where given, it reads once, few, many or a size class.

V: TRBV30
D: -
size: -
J: TRBJ1-5
DNA: TGTGCCTGGAGGGGATCCGGGATGGGCCAGCCCCAGCATTTT
CDR3: CAWRGSGMGQPQHF

V: TRBV11-2
D: TRBD2
size: -
J: TRBJ2-2
DNA: TGTGCCAGCAGCGGAGGCGGTAGCGGGAGTACGCGCACCGGGGAGCTGTTTTTT
CDR3: CASSGGGSGSTRTGELFF

V: TRBV5-4
D: TRBD1
size: -
J: TRBJ2-6
DNA: TGTGCCAGCAGCGTGACAGGGACTGGGGCCAACGTCCTGACTTTC
CDR3: CASSVTGTGANVLTF

V: TRBV30
D: -
size: -
J: TRBJ1-2
DNA: TGTGCCTGGAGTTCTGTGACGTACTATGGCTACACCTTC
CDR3: CAWSSVTYYGYTF

V: TRBV7-9
D: -
size: -
J: TRBJ1-1
DNA: TGTGCCAGCAGCCCCAACAGGGAGGGGACTGAAGCTTTCTTT
CDR3: CASSPNREGTEAFF

V: TRBV2
D: TRBD1
size: -
J: TRBJ1-2
DNA: TGTGCCAGCAGTGACATGACAGGGGCCCTAGCTAACTATGGCTACACCTTC
CDR3: CASSDMTGALANYGYTF

V: TRBV6-1
D: -
size: -
J: TRBJ1-3
DNA: TGTGCCAGCAGTATGGAGGATCGGGGCACCATATATTTT
CDR3: CASSMEDRGTIYF

V: TRBV9
D: -
size: -
J: TRBJ2-3
DNA: TGTGCCAGCACCCCGTTGGCGGGAACAGATACGCAGTATTTT
CDR3: CASTPLAGTDTQYF

V: TRBV6-1
D: -
size: -
J: TRBJ2-3
DNA: TGTGCCAGCAGTGAACCCCTCCTCGCCACGCAGTATTTT
CDR3: CASSEPLLATQYF

V: TRBV5-1
D: -
size: -
J: TRBJ1-2
DNA: TGCGCCAGCAGCTTGGTCCCAGGGACGGGCTATGGCTACACCTTC
CDR3: CASSLVPGTGYGYTF

V: TRBV14
D: TRBD2
size: -
J: TRBJ2-1
DNA: TGTGCCAGCAGCCGGACTAGCGGGAGGATATACAATGAGCAGTTCTTC
CDR3: CASSRTSGRIYNEQFF

V: TRBV10-3
D: TRBD2
size: -
J: TRBJ2-3
DNA: TGTGCCATCAGCGGGGGTCTAGCGGGACGCAGCACAGATACGCAGTATTTT
CDR3: CAISGGLAGRSTDTQYF

V: TRBV5-1
D: -
size: few
J: TRBJ1-6
DNA: TGCGCCAGCAGCTTGGCGCAGGGAAACTCTTCACCCCTCCACTTT
CDR3: CASSLAQGNSSPLHF

V: TRBV28
D: TRBD1
size: -
J: TRBJ2-7
DNA: TGTGCCAGCAGACCGGGACAGGGCCTCTACGAGCAGTACTTC
CDR3: CASRPGQGLYEQYF

V: TRBV6-6
D: -
size: -
J: TRBJ1-2
DNA: TGTGCCAGCAGTTACTCGGCCGGGGAATATGGCTACACCTTC
CDR3: CASSYSAGEYGYTF

V: TRBV4-1
D: -
size: -
J: TRBJ2-6
DNA: TGCGCCAGCAGCCAAACGATGACACAACGCTCTGGGGCCAACGTCCTGACTTTC
CDR3: CASSQTMTQRSGANVLTF

V: TRBV5-4
D: -
size: once
J: TRBJ2-4
DNA: TGTGCCAGCAGCTTGGCGGGTGGGGGGATAGCCAAAAACATTCAGTACTTC
CDR3: CASSLAGGGIAKNIQYF

V: TRBV2
D: TRBD1
size: few
J: TRBJ2-7
DNA: TGTGCCAGTAGCGACAGGGGTGGATTCTTGGAGCAGTACTTC
CDR3: CASSDRGGFLEQYF

V: TRBV11-2
D: TRBD2
size: -
J: TRBJ2-3
DNA: TGTGCCAGCAGCTTAGGCGGGGGGAGTACGCAGTATTTT
CDR3: CASSLGGGSTQYF

V: TRBV29-1
D: TRBD2
size: -
J: TRBJ2-1
DNA: TGCAGCGCCACCAGGACTAGCGGGAGAAATGGTGAGCAGTTCTTC
CDR3: CSATRTSGRNGEQFF

V: TRBV30
D: TRBD2
size: -
J: TRBJ2-1
DNA: TGTGCCTGGAGGCAGGCGTGGACTAGCGGGGGATACAATGAGCAGTTCTTC
CDR3: CAWRQAWTSGGYNEQFF

V: TRBV30
D: TRBD1
size: -
J: TRBJ1-1
DNA: TGTGCCTGGGTGGGACAGAGGAACACTGAAGCTTTCTTT
CDR3: CAWVGQRNTEAFF

V: TRBV7-9
D: TRBD1
size: -
J: TRBJ2-7
DNA: TGTGCCAGCAGCTTAGTCCCGGGACAGGGGCCCGAGCAGTACTTC
CDR3: CASSLVPGQGPEQYF

V: TRBV18
D: -
size: -
J: TRBJ2-7
DNA: TGTGCCAGCTCACCACCGCACGAGGGGGAGCAGTACTTC
CDR3: CASSPPHEGEQYF

V: TRBV6-6
D: -
size: -
J: TRBJ2-7
DNA: TGTGCCAGCAGTTACGAGCGCACCTACGAGCAGTACTTC
CDR3: CASSYERTYEQYF

V: TRBV10-3
D: TRBD2
size: -
J: TRBJ2-7
DNA: TGTGCCATCAAGAGGACTAGCGATACCTACGAGCAGTACTTC
CDR3: CAIKRTSDTYEQYF

V: TRBV4-3
D: TRBD2
size: -
J: TRBJ2-7
DNA: TGCGCCAGCAGCCAATACTCGGGGGGGAGCTCCTACGAGCAGTACTTC
CDR3: CASSQYSGGSSYEQYF

V: TRBV6-1
D: TRBD1
size: -
J: TRBJ2-7
DNA: TGTGCCAGTCACAAAACGGGACAGGCCTACGAGCAGTACTTC
CDR3: CASHKTGQAYEQYF

V: TRBV29-1
D: -
size: -
J: TRBJ1-2
DNA: TGCAGCGTTTTGCGACAGAACTATGGCTACACCTTC
CDR3: CSVLRQNYGYTF

V: TRBV7-9
D: TRBD1
size: -
J: TRBJ2-7
DNA: TGTGCCAGCAGCCTCAAAACTGGGGGACAGGGGACCTACGAGCAGTACTTC
CDR3: CASSLKTGGQGTYEQYF

V: TRBV4-1
D: TRBD2
size: -
J: TRBJ2-1
DNA: TGCGCCAGCAGCCAAGGCCAGCGGGAACCCCACAATGAGCAGTTCTTC
CDR3: CASSQGQREPHNEQFF

V: TRBV2
D: -
size: -
J: TRBJ2-3
DNA: TGTGCCAGCACGATACAGAGGGGAAGGGGCGCAGATACGCAGTATTTT
CDR3: CASTIQRGRGADTQYF

V: TRBV27
D: TRBD1
size: -
J: TRBJ1-2
DNA: TGTGCCAGCAGTTTATCGACAACAGGGGGGACCAAGAGTGGCTACACCTTC
CDR3: CASSLSTTGGTKSGYTF

V: TRBV11-2
D: -
size: -
J: TRBJ2-3
DNA: TGTGCCAGCAGCTTTCTCGGGGCTAGCACAGATACGCAGTATTTT
CDR3: CASSFLGASTDTQYF

V: TRBV12-5
D: -
size: -
J: TRBJ2-7
DNA: TGTGCTAGTGGTTTGGGGGGGGTCTACGAGCAGTACTTC
CDR3: CASGLGGVYEQYF

V: TRBV5-1
D: -
size: -
J: TRBJ2-2
DNA: TGCGCCAGCAGCTCGAACAGGAACACCGGGGAGCTGTTTTTT
CDR3: CASSSNRNTGELFF

V: TRBV11-2
D: -
size: -
J: TRBJ1-1
DNA: TGTGCCAGCAGCTTAGGTGAAGGGAACACTGAAGCTTTCTTT
CDR3: CASSLGEGNTEAFF

V: TRBV28
D: -
size: -
J: TRBJ2-5
DNA: TGTGCCACGGACTCCCGTCGGTGGGAGACCCAGTACTTC
CDR3: CATDSRRWETQYF

V: TRBV6-1
D: -
size: -
J: TRBJ1-1
DNA: TGTGCCAGCAGTGAAGGGGGTAGCACTGAAGCTTTCTTT
CDR3: CASSEGGSTEAFF

V: TRBV18
D: -
size: once
J: TRBJ1-5
DNA: TGTGCCAGCTCACCACCTGGGTTGGTTCAGCCCCAGCATTTT
CDR3: CASSPPGLVQPQHF

V: TRBV27
D: -
size: -
J: TRBJ2-1
DNA: TGTGCCAGCTCTGGAGCAGGGTTTTTCTCCTACAATGAGCAGTTCTTC
CDR3: CASSGAGFFSYNEQFF

V: TRBV6-5
D: -
size: -
J: TRBJ2-7
DNA: TGTGCCAGCAGTTCTTTGCACGAGCAGTACTTC
CDR3: CASSSLHEQYF

V: TRBV2
D: -
size: -
J: TRBJ2-7
DNA: TGTGCCAGCCAGGGGAGGGCCAAGGGAGGCTACGAGCAGTACTTC
CDR3: CASQGRAKGGYEQYF

V: TRBV4-1
D: -
size: -
J: TRBJ1-1
DNA: TGCGCCAGCAGCCAAGTTTTTCGGGGATCCCTAACGAACACTGAAGCTTTCTTT
CDR3: CASSQVFRGSLTNTEAFF

V: TRBV10-2
D: -
size: once
J: TRBJ2-5
DNA: TGCGCCAGCAGTCGGACACAACAAGAGACCCAGTACTTC
CDR3: CASSRTQQETQYF

V: TRBV6-5
D: TRBD2
size: -
J: TRBJ2-3
DNA: TGTGCCAGCAGTTCGGGACTAGCGGGGGGGATAGATACGCAGTATTTT
CDR3: CASSSGLAGGIDTQYF

V: TRBV4-1
D: -
size: -
J: TRBJ2-5
DNA: TGCGCCAGCAGCCAAGAAGAAGGGGGTTGGTACCAAGAGACCCAGTACTTC
CDR3: CASSQEEGGWYQETQYF

V: TRBV23-1
D: -
size: -
J: TRBJ1-2
DNA: TGCGCCAGCAGTCTTACGGTGGACTATGGCTACACCTTC
CDR3: CASSLTVDYGYTF

V: TRBV7-2
D: -
size: -
J: TRBJ2-4
DNA: TGTGCCAGCAGCTCAGGATTAGCCAAAAACATTCAGTACTTC
CDR3: CASSSGLAKNIQYF

V: TRBV29-1
D: TRBD2
size: -
J: TRBJ2-1
DNA: TGCAGCGTTGCTTACCTAGCGGGGGGAAATGAGCAGTTCTTC
CDR3: CSVAYLAGGNEQFF

V: TRBV5-1
D: -
size: -
J: TRBJ1-5
DNA: TGCGCCAGCAGCACGGGAGGGAGCAATCAGCCCCAGCATTTT
CDR3: CASSTGGSNQPQHF

V: TRBV5-1
D: -
size: -
J: TRBJ2-2
DNA: TGCGCCAGCAGCCTGTCCGTAACAACCGGGGAGCTGTTTTTT
CDR3: CASSLSVTTGELFF

V: TRBV2
D: -
size: once
J: TRBJ1-1
DNA: TGTGCCAGCGGCAGGGGTAAAACAGGGACTGAAGCTTTCTTT
CDR3: CASGRGKTGTEAFF

V: TRBV9
D: -
size: -
J: TRBJ2-3
DNA: TGTGCCAGCAGCGTAGGGGGAGACTGGGGCACAGATACGCAGTATTTT
CDR3: CASSVGGDWGTDTQYF